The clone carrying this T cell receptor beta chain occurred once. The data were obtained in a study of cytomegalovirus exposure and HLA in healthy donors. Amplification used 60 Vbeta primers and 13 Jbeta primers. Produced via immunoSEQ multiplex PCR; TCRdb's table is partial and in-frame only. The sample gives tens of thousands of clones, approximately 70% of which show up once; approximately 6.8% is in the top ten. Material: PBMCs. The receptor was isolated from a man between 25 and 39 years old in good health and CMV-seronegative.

The CDR3, as DNA: TGCGCCAGCAGCTTGGCCGCGGGGGCTGGGGCCAACGTCCTGACTTTC. It is translated as CASSLAAGAGANVLTF. The V call is TRBV5-1, the J call TRBJ2-6, with 7 bases that match TRBD2. Germline V gene data show CDR1 as SGHRS and CDR2 as YFSETQ. Trimming cost V 0 bases and J 2 bases; bases outside gene matches: 2. This CDR3 has 16 amino acids.